These 29 T cell receptor beta chains were all obtained from the same sample, sequenced in a study of technical replicates of blood from several donors. Produced via immunoSEQ multiplex PCR; TCRdb's table is partial and in-frame only. The data show 75,000 to 95,000 clones, 92% seen once. The sample comprised T cells isolated from PBMCs. These receptors originate from a human donor in good health.

The chain combines TRBV7-9 with TRBJ2-3; 14 bases align to TRBD2. This CDR3 is 17 amino acids long. Trimming at V came to 6 bases and at J to 5 bases, leaving 10 bases not matched to a gene. CDR1 and CDR2 (germline): SEHNR, FQNEAQ (reference sequence). CDR3 residues: CASRLTSGGALGDTQYF. The CDR3 bases are TGTGCCAGCAGATTGACTAGCGGGGGGGCCCTTGGAGATACGCAGTATTTT.

The chain employs TRBV19 and TRBJ1-1; no clear D. Germline V lookup: CDR1 LNHDA, CDR2 SQIVND (reference sequence). The CDR3 runs to 14 residues. Trimming took 6 bases from V and 2 from J, leaving 13 bases between them. Here the CDR3 reads CASRTGDPNTEAFF. The CDR3 DNA follows: TGTGCCAGTAGGACGGGAGACCCTAACACTGAAGCTTTCTTT. Complete variable domain (other parts from reference TRBV19 and TRBJ1-1): DGGITQSPKYLFRKEGQNVTLSCEQNLNHDAMYWYRQDPGQGLRLIYYSQIVNDFQKGDIAEGYSVSREKKESFPLTVTSAQKNPTAFYLCASRTGDPNTEAFFGQGTRLTVV.

The V and J genes are TRBV27 and TRBJ2-3; tentatively, D is TRBD2 (5 bases). Trimming took 5 bases from V and 6 from J, leaving 15 bases between them. The CDR3 consists of 14 residues. Germline V lookup: CDR1 MNHEY, CDR2 SMNVEV (reference sequence). The CDR3 DNA reads as TGTGCCAGCAGTCCGCTAGCTCAACGCGATACGCAGTATTTT. This encodes CASSPLAQRDTQYF.

V and J are TRBV5-1 and TRBJ1-4; D is perhaps TRBD1 (6 bases). The CDR3 extends over 16 amino acids. V shed 0 bases and J shed 2 bases, with 11 bases lying between them. Germline CDR1 reads SGHRS; CDR2 reads YFSETQ. In DNA form, the CDR3 reads TGCGCCAGCAGCTTGGTGGTGGGGGCGACTAATGAAAAACTGTTTTTT. It codes for CASSLVVGATNEKLFF.

The chain couples TRBV19 to TRBJ1-5; D possibly corresponds to TRBD1 (5 bases). This CDR3 has 16 amino acids. V lost 3 bases to trimming and J lost 0 bases, with 12 bases between them. The germline V gene encodes CDR1 LNHDA and CDR2 SQIVND (reference sequence). This CDR3 reads CASSIWARDSNQPQHF. CDR3 DNA: TGTGCCAGTAGTATTTGGGCCAGGGATAGCAATCAGCCCCAGCATTTT.

The rearrangement uses TRBV19 and TRBJ1-4; a weak D match, TRBD1 (5 bases). CDR1 LNHDA and CDR2 SQIVND come from the germline V gene (reference sequence). This CDR3 region has 15 residues. Between the trimmed V and J ends, which lost 5 bases and 0 bases, there was a span of 10 bases. CDR3 nucleotide sequence: TGTGCCAGTAGTCTACAGACAGCAACTAATGAAAAACTGTTTTTT. It translates to CASSLQTATNEKLFF.

The chain is built from TRBV4-1 and TRBJ2-3, with TRBD2 matching over 7 bases. The CDR3 runs to 15 residues. With V trimmed by 6 bases and J by 2 bases, 8 bases remained unmatched. CDR1 is MGHRA, CDR2 YSYEKL, per germline. Here the CDR3 DNA reads TGCGCCAGCAGGTATCGAGCGGGACCCACAGATACGCAGTATTTT. Its translation: CASRYRAGPTDTQYF.

The DNA for the CDR3 is TGCGCCAGCAGTGACAGGGCGAGCTCTGGAAACACCATATATTTT. Its translation is CASSDRASSGNTIYF. The chain carries TRBV10-1 and TRBJ1-3, with D possibly being TRBD1 (5 bases). The CDR3 loop spans 15 amino acids. Trimming removed 3 bases from V and 0 bases from J, with 9 bases in between. CDR1 WNHNN and CDR2 SYGVQD come from the germline V gene (reference sequence).

In DNA form, the CDR3 reads TGTGCCAGCAGTAACGGCCTAGCGGCATACAATGAGCAGTTCTTC. This encodes CASSNGLAAYNEQFF. The chain has TRBV28 and TRBJ2-1, with 7 bases aligning to TRBD2. J lost 4 bases, V lost 5 bases, and 8 bases had no gene match. CDR1 and CDR2 from the germline V gene are MDHEN and SYDVKM. The CDR3 contains 15 residues.

This clone occurred a few times. V gene TRBV7-6 combines with J gene TRBJ1-1; no clear D. Trimming took 5 bases from V and 5 from J, leaving 12 bases between them. The CDR3 is 13 amino acids. Germline V lookup: CDR1 SGHVS, CDR2 FNYEAQ. The CDR3 protein is CASSKQERTEAFF. In DNA, the CDR3 is TGTGCCAGCAGCAAGCAAGAGAGGACTGAAGCTTTCTTT.

The chain carries TRBV28 and TRBJ1-5; 12 bases line up with TRBD1. Losses at the gene ends were 8 bases for V and 3 bases for J; bases not matched to a gene: 8. CDR1 and CDR2 from the germline V gene are MDHEN and SYDVKM. The CDR3 spans 16 residues. Here the CDR3 DNA reads TGTGCCAGCCGGCCTGGGACAGGGGGCTTCAATCAGCCCCAGCATTTT. As protein: CASRPGTGGFNQPQHF.

The rearrangement joins TRBV19 to TRBJ2-2; D not certain. The CDR3 covers 15 residues. Germline loops: CDR1 LNHDA, CDR2 SQIVND (reference sequence). V lost 1 base and J 0 bases, leaving 6 bases between the germline ends. CDR3 DNA sequence: TGTGCCAGTAGTATAGTCGCGACGAACACCGGGGAGCTGTTTTTT. Protein product: CASSIVATNTGELFF.

The chain has TRBV11-2 and TRBJ2-1; 9 positions agree with TRBD2. The CDR3 totals 14 residues. Unmatched junction bases numbered 4, after V lost 1 base and J lost 9 bases. Looked up from germline, CDR1 is SGHAT and CDR2 is FQNNGV. CDR3 DNA sequence: TGTGCCAGCAGCTTAGTAGCGGGAGATGGTGAGCAGTTCTTC. The encoded protein is CASSLVAGDGEQFF.

The chain is built from TRBV7-9 and TRBJ2-3, with TRBD1 identical over 7 bases. CDR1 is SEHNR and CDR2 is FQNEAQ in the germline V gene (reference sequence). This CDR3 comprises 17 residues. The V and J ends lost 3 bases and 2 bases, in that order; junction bases with no gene match: 11. As DNA, the CDR3 is TGTGCCAGCAGCTTCCGGGACAGACTACCCCTCACAGATACGCAGTATTTT. Translated: CASSFRDRLPLTDTQYF.

This clone was counted a single time. This sequence joins TRBV7-9 and TRBJ1-5, with a tentative D call TRBD1 (6 bases). The CDR3 has 13 residues. Germline CDR1 is SEHNR and CDR2 is FQNEAQ (reference sequence). Trimming shortened V by 2 bases and J by 6 bases, and 8 bases separated the two germline ends. The chain's CDR3 is CASSLQGSQPQHF. The CDR3 coding sequence is TGTGCCAGCAGCTTACAGGGGAGTCAGCCCCAGCATTTT.

V is TRBV6-1 and J is TRBJ2-3, with 9 bases identical to TRBD1. Trimming cost V 1 base and J 0 bases; bases outside gene matches: 5. This CDR3 spans 17 amino acids. Germline V gives CDR1 MNHNS, CDR2 SASEGT. CDR3 sequence reads: CASSEGLDRGSTDTQYF. The CDR3 nucleotides read TGTGCCAGCAGTGAAGGATTGGACAGGGGTAGCACAGATACGCAGTATTTT.

The chain has TRBV6-1 and TRBJ2-7; possible D gene TRBD1, 5 bases. Trimming left V 2 bases short and J 3 bases short, with 5 bases between. CDR1 MNHNS and CDR2 SASEGT come from the germline V gene. This CDR3 is 12 amino acids long. This CDR3 reads CASSERGYEQYF. CDR3 sequence (DNA): TGTGCCAGCAGTGAAAGGGGCTACGAGCAGTACTTC.

The chain is built from TRBV6-5 and TRBJ1-2; TRBD1 aligns across 9 bases. The CDR3 consists of 15 residues. V shed 2 bases and J 9 bases; nucleotides not matched to a gene: 10. Germline-derived CDR1 and CDR2 are MNHEY and SVGAGI. The CDR3 nucleotides read TGTGCCAGCAGTTACGCTGGGGGACAGGGCGTCCGCTACACCTTC. Amino acid sequence: CASSYAGGQGVRYTF.

The V and J genes are TRBV5-5 and TRBJ1-2; TRBD1 might be the D (5 bases). Germline CDR1 is SGHKS and CDR2 is YYEKEE (reference sequence). The CDR3 length is 15 residues. V lost 2 bases and J lost 4, with 15 bases in between. CDR3 sequence: CASSLPGGGTYGYTF. Here the CDR3 DNA reads TGTGCCAGCAGCTTACCAGGCGGGGGTACCTATGGCTACACCTTC.

This chain links TRBV14 with TRBJ2-1; 7 nucleotides agree with TRBD2. Trimming at V came to 0 bases and at J to 7 bases, leaving 3 bases not matched to a gene. CDR1 is SGHDN, CDR2 FVKESK, per germline. This CDR3 is 14 amino acids long. CDR3 sequence reads: CASSQEGLRNEQFF. CDR3 in DNA: TGTGCCAGCAGCCAAGAGGGACTACGGAATGAGCAGTTCTTC.

The chain uses TRBV4-1 and TRBJ1-4; 8 bases are a match to TRBD1. Losses at the gene ends were 2 bases for V and 8 bases for J; bases not matched to a gene: 7. CDR1 and CDR2 (germline): MGHRA, YSYEKL. This CDR3 region has 15 residues. CDR3 nucleotide sequence: TGCGCCAGCAGCCAAACACAGGGGGTTAGAGAAAAACTGTTTTTT. This sequence encodes CASSQTQGVREKLFF.

This clone was found once. The chain carries TRBV11-2 and TRBJ2-1, with 7 bases that match TRBD2. CDR3 length equals 15 residues. Germline values: CDR1 SGHAT, CDR2 FQNNGV. V was pared by 7 bases and J by 3 bases, with 9 bases of the junction left unmatched. The CDR3 region is CASTAAGEIYNEQFF. CDR3 nucleotide sequence: TGTGCCAGCACCGCTGCGGGGGAGATCTACAATGAGCAGTTCTTC. The variable domain in full, completed from reference TRBV11-2 and TRBJ2-1, reads EAGVAQSPRYKIIEKRQSVAFWCNPISGHATLYWYQQILGQGPKLLIQFQNNGVVDDSQLPKDRFSAERLKGVDSTLKIQPAKLEDSAVYLCASTAAGEIYNEQFFGPGTRLTVL.

The chain has TRBV28 and TRBJ1-1, with a weak D call TRBD1 (5 bases). Trimming left V 5 bases short and J 1 base short, with 11 bases between. Per germline, CDR1 MDHEN and CDR2 SYDVKM. The CDR3 extends over 14 amino acids. CDR3 coding DNA: TGTGCCAGCAGTCGGGGGTGGAGGAACACTGAAGCTTTCTTT. This encodes CASSRGWRNTEAFF.

The genes are TRBV15 and TRBJ1-3, with no clear D. The CDR3 is 12 residues long. The ends were cut back, 3 bases at V and 6 bases at J, with 6 bases in the middle. Germline loops: CDR1 LNHNV, CDR2 YYDKDF (reference sequence). CDR3 sequence reads: CATSRAENTIYF. CDR3 nucleotide sequence: TGTGCCACCAGCAGGGCGGAAAACACCATATATTTT. Supplemented by reference TRBV15 and TRBJ1-3, the full variable domain reads DAMVIQNPRYQVTQFGKPVTLSCSQTLNHNVMYWYQQKSSQAPKLLFHYYDKDFNNEADTPDNFQSRRPNTSFCFLDIRSPGLGDTAMYLCATSRAENTIYFGEGSWLTVV.

The CDR3 DNA reads TGTGCCAGCAGCTTAGTGCCAGGGGCTGCGAACACCGGGGAGCTGTTTTTT. Amino acid sequence: CASSLVPGAANTGELFF. V usage is TRBV11-3 and J usage is TRBJ2-2; TRBD1 might be the D (6 bases). CDR1 SGHNT and CDR2 YENEEA come from the germline V gene. The CDR3 has 17 residues. The V end was cut by 1 base, the J end by 0 bases, with 12 bases between.

The chain employs TRBV5-1 and TRBJ2-7, with 7 bases aligning to TRBD1. From germline, CDR1 is SGHRS and CDR2 YFSETQ. V was clipped by 4 bases and J by 1 base; unmatched bases: 5. There are 14 residues in the CDR3. CDR3 region: CASSARDSSYEQYF. The CDR3 DNA reads as TGCGCCAGCAGCGCCCGGGACAGTTCCTACGAGCAGTACTTC.

The chain employs TRBV14 and TRBJ2-7; tentatively, D is TRBD2 (6 bases). Per germline, CDR1 SGHDN and CDR2 FVKESK. With 1 base removed from V and 4 bases from J, the gap between germline ends came to 17 bases. CDR3 length: 16 amino acids. The CDR3 coding sequence is TGTGCCAGCAGCCAAGGCCCCGGGACTGGGATTTACGAGCAGTACTTC. It translates to CASSQGPGTGIYEQYF.

This clone came up once. The chain recombines TRBV28 with TRBJ1-2, with TRBD1 identical over 7 bases. This CDR3 contains 16 residues. Germline CDR1 is MDHEN and CDR2 is SYDVKM. The V segment lost 2 bases and the J segment 3 bases; nucleotides outside the gene matches: 9. The CDR3 coding sequence is TGTGCCAGCAGTTTACCCCCAGGGGGTCTCGACTATGGCTACACCTTC. It codes for CASSLPPGGLDYGYTF.

On this clone itself: At one of its ends the junction is not consistent with the germline gene, which may arise from a read error. The V and J genes are TRBV18 and TRBJ1-4, with 7 bases fitting TRBD1. CDR1 is KGHSH and CDR2 is LQKENI in the germline V gene. This CDR3 is 15 amino acids long. The CDR3: CASSLMEGAKEKLFF. The CDR3, as DNA: TGTGCCAGCTCCCTCATGGAGGGGGCTAAGGAAAAACTGTTTTTT.